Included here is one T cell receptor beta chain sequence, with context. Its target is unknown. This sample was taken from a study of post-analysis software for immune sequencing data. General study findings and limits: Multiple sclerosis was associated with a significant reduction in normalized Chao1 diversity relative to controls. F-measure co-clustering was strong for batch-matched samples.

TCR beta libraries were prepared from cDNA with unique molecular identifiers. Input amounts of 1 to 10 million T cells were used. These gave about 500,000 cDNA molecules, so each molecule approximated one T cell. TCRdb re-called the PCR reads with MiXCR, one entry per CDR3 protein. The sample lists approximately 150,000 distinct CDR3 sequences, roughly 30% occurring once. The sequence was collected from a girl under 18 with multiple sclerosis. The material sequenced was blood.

Here the CDR3 DNA reads TGTGCCAGCAGCTTGACACAGACCTACGAGCAGTACTTC. Translated: CASSLTQTYEQYF. The chain couples TRBV5-6 to TRBJ2-7; no clear D gene. The V and J ends lost 1 base and 2 bases respectively, with 7 bases between them. Germline CDR1 is SGHDT and CDR2 is YYEEEE. The CDR3 length is 13 residues. Based on the CDR3 plus reference TRBV5-6 and TRBJ2-7, the full variable domain is DAGVTQSPTHLIKTRGQQVTLRCSPKSGHDTVSWYQQALGQGPQFIFQYYEEEERQRGNFPDRFSGHQFPNYSSELNVNALLLGDSALYLCASSLTQTYEQYFGPGTRLTVT.